This is a list of T cell receptor beta chains from one sample in a study of identical twins. TCRdb used MiXCR to reprocess the 5' RACE reads, holding one entry per CDR3 protein. There are approximately 890,000 distinct CDR3 sequences in the sample; 9% to 15% occur only once, and around 1.6% lies in the top ten. These records were also assigned to another study, of yellow fever vaccine responses in identical twins.

The specimen was PBMCs. Receptor source: a woman aged 18-35 years in good health. The CDR3 runs from the conserved cysteine through the conserved F or W. D genes are given only for firm matches. Rows give clone size only sometimes, using once, few, many, or a class for an expanded clone.

>few|12|TRBV7-9|.|TRBJ2-1
TGTGCCATCCGAGGAACCTACAATGAGCAGTTCTTC
CAIRGTYNEQFF
>.|23|TRBV6-4|.|TRBJ1-1
TGTGCCAGCAGTACCCTTCTGAGTAGTGTCTTCGGACAGAACCCACTCGGGAACACTGAAGCTTTCTTT
CASSTLLSSVFGQNPLGNTEAFF
>many|14|TRBV2|.|TRBJ1-1
TGTGCCAGCAGTGCGACAGGCCTGAACACTGAAGCTTTCTTT
CASSATGLNTEAFF
>many|15|TRBV5-1|.|TRBJ2-1
TGCGCCAGCAGCTTGGCCATCGGGGACCCCAATGAGCAGTTCTTC
CASSLAIGDPNEQFF
>few|15|TRBV5-5|TRBD2|TRBJ2-7
TGTGCCAGCAGCTTGGTAGGACTAGCGAACTACGAGCAGTACTTC
CASSLVGLANYEQYF
>.|15|TRBV24-1|TRBD1|TRBJ2-5
TGTGCCACCAGTGAACAGGGGAAGTACCAAGAGACCCAGTACTTC
CATSEQGKYQETQYF
>few|15|TRBV6-5|TRBD2|TRBJ2-3
TGTGCCAGCAGTTACTCCAGCGGGAGGACAGATACGCAGTATTTT
CASSYSSGRTDTQYF
>few|13|TRBV20-1|TRBD2|TRBJ2-1
TGCAGTGTTAGCGGGGGGGCCTTCAATGAGCAGTTCTTC
CSVSGGAFNEQFF
>many|10|TRBV29-1|.|TRBJ1-1
TGCAGCGTCTTGGGTACTGAAGCTTTCTTT
CSVLGTEAFF
>.|15|TRBV2|.|TRBJ2-3
TGTGCCAGCAGTTCAGGGGATGCCGGGGCAGATACGCAGTATTTT
CASSSGDAGADTQYF
>few|14|TRBV29-1|TRBD1|TRBJ1-1
TGCAGCGTAGTTCTAGGACAGGCAAACACTGAAGCTTTCTTT
CSVVLGQANTEAFF
>.|15|TRBV6-5|.|TRBJ1-6
TGTGCCAGCAGTTACGGTTTGGGGGGCGGTTCACCCCCCCACTTT
CASSYGLGGGSPPHF
>.|13|TRBV2|.|TRBJ1-2
TGTGCCAGCAGTGATATACGGGAGTATGGCTACACCTTC
CASSDIREYGYTF
>many|15|TRBV12-3/TRBV12-4|TRBD1|TRBJ2-2
TGTGCCAGCAGTACCCGGGACAGGTTAACCGGGGAGCTGTTTTTT
CASSTRDRLTGELFF
>.|15|TRBV5-1|TRBD2|TRBJ2-3
TGCGCCAGCAGCCCAGCGGGAGTCGGGGGAGATACGCAGTATTTT
CASSPAGVGGDTQYF
>few|14|TRBV3-1|.|TRBJ2-1
TGTGCCAGCAGCCGGGTGGGCCTCGCTAATGAGCAGTTCTTC
CASSRVGLANEQFF
>.|16|TRBV28|TRBD2|TRBJ2-2
TGTGCCAGCAGTTCGAATGGGGCGGGAGTTCCCGGGGAGCTGTTTTTT
CASSSNGAGVPGELFF
>few|16|TRBV7-9|TRBD1|TRBJ2-1
TGTGCCAGCAGCCTAGACAGGGCCTTTCCCCCTAATGAGCAGTTCTTC
CASSLDRAFPPNEQFF
>.|14|TRBV11-3|.|TRBJ2-3
TGTGCCAGCAGCTTGTCAAGGGATCCAGATACGCAGTATTTT
CASSLSRDPDTQYF
>many|15|TRBV6-1|.|TRBJ2-7
TGTGCCAGCAGTGCCACTAGCCGAGAGTTCTACGAGCAGTACTTC
CASSATSREFYEQYF
>few|16|TRBV24-1|.|TRBJ2-1
TGTGCCACCAGTGATTTGTGGGCTAGCGCTACGAATGAGCAGTTCTTC
CATSDLWASATNEQFF
>many|14|TRBV5-1|TRBD1|TRBJ2-3
TGCGCCAGCAGCCTCGGACAGGTCACAGATACGCAGTATTTT
CASSLGQVTDTQYF
>.|14|TRBV29-1|.|TRBJ2-3
TGCAGCGTCGAACAGGGAAGGAGGGCAGATACGCAGTATTTT
CSVEQGRRADTQYF
>.|15|TRBV19|.|TRBJ2-2
TGTGCCAGTACCGCACCGGGGCGGGGAGCCGGGGAGCTGTTTTTT
CASTAPGRGAGELFF
>.|13|TRBV20-1|TRBD2|TRBJ2-7
TGCAGTGCTACTAGCGGGAATTACTACGAGCAGTACTTC
CSATSGNYYEQYF
>.|18|TRBV2|.|TRBJ2-3
TGTGCCAGCAGTGAAGTCGGGGCATCCCGCCTTTCCACAGATACGCAGTATTTT
CASSEVGASRLSTDTQYF
>few|14|TRBV10-3|.|TRBJ2-3
TGTGCCATCAGCGGTCGTGGGAACACAGATACGCAGTATTTT
CAISGRGNTDTQYF
>.|13|TRBV12-3/TRBV12-4|.|TRBJ2-3
TGTGCCAGCAGTAGGGACGTCACAGATACGCAGTATTTT
CASSRDVTDTQYF
>many|14|TRBV5-5|.|TRBJ2-2
TGTGCCAGCAGCTTTAGTGCAAACACCGGGGAGCTGTTTTTT
CASSFSANTGELFF